One sample yielded the 30 T cell receptor beta chains listed below, sequenced in a study of blood T cell repertoires in COVID-19. Using immunoSEQ multiplex PCR, the repertoire was profiled, and TCRdb retains in-frame clones only, with some absent. The sample holds 140,000 to 150,000 clones, around four fifths seen once. Sequencing was carried out using peripheral blood. All receptors derive from a middle-aged woman with active or convalescent COVID-19.

This clone was picked up one time. The rearrangement links TRBV29-1 to TRBJ1-2; D unresolved. This CDR3 spans 14 amino acids. Trimming pared 3 bases from V and 3 bases from J, leaving 14 bases between. Germline V gene sequence: CDR1 SQVTM, CDR2 ANQGSEA. The CDR3 bases are TGCAGCGTTGACTTAAGTGACACGGACTATGGCTACACCTTC. It is translated as CSVDLSDTDYGYTF.

This sequence joins TRBV7-2 and TRBJ2-7, with TRBD1 as a possible D gene (5 bases). In germline, CDR1 is SGHTA, CDR2 FQGNSA. The CDR3 extends over 14 amino acids. V was clipped by 0 bases and J by 5 bases, with 11 bases between them. This CDR3 is CASSLASGINEQYF. For the CDR3, the DNA is TGTGCCAGCAGCTTAGCGTCAGGGATCAACGAGCAGTACTTC.

This rearrangement joins TRBV18 to TRBJ2-1; maybe TRBD2 (6 bases). The V and J ends lost 3 bases and 5 bases respectively, with 8 bases between them. The CDR3 spans 13 residues. Per the germline V gene, CDR1 is KGHSH and CDR2 is LQKENI. The CDR3 sequence is CASSPRLDNEQFF. For the CDR3, the DNA is TGTGCCAGCTCACCCCGACTAGACAATGAGCAGTTCTTC.

The chain couples TRBV28 to TRBJ2-3; 8 bases agree with TRBD2. This CDR3 is built from 16 residues. Germline CDR1 reads MDHEN; CDR2 reads SYDVKM. The trim removed 5 bases at V and 3 bases at J, leaving 10 bases unmatched. CDR3 DNA sequence: TGTGCCAGCAGTCCTGGAGGGACTAGGGGGACAGATACGCAGTATTTT. The encoded protein is CASSPGGTRGTDTQYF. The complete variable domain, with remaining parts taken from reference TRBV28 and TRBJ2-3, reads DVKVTQSSRYLVKRTGEKVFLECVQDMDHENMFWYRQDPGLGLRLIYFSYDVKMKEKGDIPEGYSVSREKKERFSLILESASTNQTSMYLCASSPGGTRGTDTQYFGPGTRLTVL.

This clone was seen once. The junction and the germline gene differ at one end; a read error may be behind it. The CDR3 is CASREARQNTGELFF. CDR3 sequence (DNA): TGTGCCAGCAGGGAAGCACGACAGAACACCGGGGAGCTGTTTTTT. V and J are TRBV2 and TRBJ2-2; D is ambiguous. The CDR3 is 15 residues long. The V gene's germline CDR1 is SNHLY and CDR2 FYNNEI.

The chain has TRBV27 and TRBJ1-4; TRBD1 matches at 9 bases. The ends lost 5 bases at V and 7 bases at J; junction bases unmatched: 8. Germline V CDR1 and CDR2: MNHEY, SMNVEV (reference sequence). The CDR3 runs to 15 residues. Here the CDR3 reads CASSETGGGPEKLFF. In DNA, the CDR3 is TGTGCCAGCAGTGAAACAGGGGGCGGCCCTGAAAAACTGTTTTTT.

The chain carries TRBV18 and TRBJ1-4; 7 bases fit TRBD1. The germline V gene has CDR1 KGHSH and CDR2 LQKENI. V trimming: 4 bases; J trimming: 5 bases; junction bases outside the gene matches: 7. There are 15 residues in the CDR3. The CDR3 sequence: CASSHGQATNEKLFF. CDR3 coding DNA: TGTGCCAGCTCACACGGACAGGCGACGAATGAAAAACTGTTTTTT.

V gene TRBV28 combines with J gene TRBJ2-7, with 14 bases lining up with TRBD2. CDR3 length: 18 residues. Germline V gene data show CDR1 as MDHEN and CDR2 as SYDVKM. V dropped 5 bases and J dropped 9; count of bases not matched to a gene: 18. The CDR3 coding sequence is TGTGCCAGCAGTACCCGGGGGACTAGCGGGGGTCCCTATCTTGGGCAGTACTTC. The encoded protein is CASSTRGTSGGPYLGQYF.

The sample holds a few counts of this clone. V is TRBV5-1 and J is TRBJ1-4; maybe TRBD1 (5 bases). V lost 1 base and J 10 bases, leaving 17 bases between the germline ends. Germline-derived CDR1 and CDR2 are SGHRS and YFSETQ. CDR3 length: 15 amino acids. CDR3 protein: CASSLISAAQGKLFF. DNA for the CDR3: TGCGCCAGCAGCTTGATTTCGGCTGCCCAGGGAAAACTGTTTTTT. The variable domain in full, with the rest retrieved from reference TRBV5-1 and TRBJ1-4, is KAGVTQTPRYLIKTRGQQVTLSCSPISGHRSVSWYQQTPGQGLQFLFEYFSETQRNKGNFPGRFSGRQFSNSRSEMNVSTLELGDSALYLCASSLISAAQGKLFFGSGTQLSVL.

The chain couples TRBV10-1 to TRBJ2-1, with 7 bases identical to TRBD2. V trimming: 1 base; J trimming: 7 bases; junction bases outside the gene matches: 4. CDR3 length: 14 residues. Per germline, CDR1 WNHNN and CDR2 SYGVQD (reference sequence). This chain's CDR3 is CASSELSGVNEQFF. The CDR3 region has the DNA TGCGCCAGCAGTGAGTTGAGCGGGGTGAATGAGCAGTTCTTC.

There are a few counts of this clone. As the CDR3 is not closed by the conserved phenylalanine or tryptophan, this likely results from a read error. No DNA is shown, since the ends of the CDR3 on it are uncertain; the CDR3 is the one TCRdb lists. The V and J genes are TRBV27 and TRBJ2-7; TRBD2, the D gene given by the table, was not confirmed from the DNA. The CDR3 spans 9 residues, counting both ends. Germline V lookup: CDR1 MNHEY, CDR2 SMNVEV (reference sequence). The CDR3 protein is CASSSPVGA.

This chain links TRBV7-2 with TRBJ2-2; tentatively, D is TRBD2 (6 bases). The V end lost 3 bases, the J end lost 2 bases, and 10 bases lay between the germline ends. Germline V gives CDR1 SGHTA, CDR2 FQGNSA. The CDR3 is made up of 15 amino acids. The CDR3 loop reads CASSFLAANTGELFF. The CDR3, as DNA: TGTGCCAGCAGCTTTTTAGCGGCTAACACCGGGGAGCTGTTTTTT.

The chain links TRBV19 to TRBJ1-2, with D unclear. The CDR3 length is 15 residues. Germline values: CDR1 LNHDA, CDR2 SQIVND (reference sequence). V lost 7 bases to trimming and J lost 5 bases, with 20 bases between them. This chain's CDR3 is CASIPFSRAGYGYTF. In DNA, the CDR3 is TGTGCCAGTATCCCGTTCAGCAGAGCAGGTTATGGCTACACCTTC.

The chain carries TRBV28 and TRBJ2-5, with D possibly TRBD2 on 5 matching bases. V gave up 8 bases and J gave up 2 bases, with 21 bases separating them. CDR3 length equals 16 residues. CDR1 is MDHEN and CDR2 is SYDVKM in the germline V gene. The CDR3 nucleotides read TGTGCCAGCGGGGAACCGGTCCGGAGGTCACAAGAGACCCAGTACTTC. Its protein product is CASGEPVRRSQETQYF.

The CDR3 reads CASSEGQAGGREQYF. In DNA, the CDR3 is TGTGCCAGCAGTGAAGGACAAGCGGGAGGCCGGGAGCAGTACTTC. The chain carries TRBV2 and TRBJ2-7, with TRBD2 identical over 9 bases. There are 15 residues in the CDR3. CDR1 and CDR2 from the germline V gene are SNHLY and FYNNEI. Trimming took 1 base from V and 7 from J; bases not matched to a gene: 8.

CDR3 in DNA: TGTGCCAGCAGCTTAGCGGCGGATAGCAATCAGCCCCAGCATTTT. Encoded protein: CASSLAADSNQPQHF. The V and J genes are TRBV11-2 and TRBJ1-5, with D unresolved. The germline V and J ends were trimmed by 1 base and 0 bases, with 7 bases remaining between them. This CDR3 region has 15 residues. Germline V gives CDR1 SGHAT, CDR2 FQNNGV.

The chain carries TRBV5-1 and TRBJ1-3; 9 nucleotides line up with TRBD1. The CDR3 sequence is 13 residues long. V gave up 7 bases and J gave up 4 bases; unmatched junction bases: 3. Germline V gene sequence: CDR1 SGHRS, CDR2 YFSETQ. The CDR3 coding sequence is TGCGCCAGCGGGACAGGGCAAGGAAACACCATATATTTT. Translated: CASGTGQGNTIYF. Looking up the rest from reference TRBV5-1 and TRBJ1-3 gives the full variable domain: KAGVTQTPRYLIKTRGQQVTLSCSPISGHRSVSWYQQTPGQGLQFLFEYFSETQRNKGNFPGRFSGRQFSNSRSEMNVSTLELGDSALYLCASGTGQGNTIYFGEGSWLTVV.

The chain recombines TRBV6-1 with TRBJ1-2; 8 nucleotides agree with TRBD1. Germline V gene sequence: CDR1 MNHNS, CDR2 SASEGT. CDR3 length equals 16 residues. V shed 4 bases, J shed 4 bases, and the junction held 11 bases outside the gene matches. The CDR3 bases are TGTGCCAGCAGTGGGTGGACAGGGCGACCCCTCTATGGCTACACCTTC. Translating it yields CASSGWTGRPLYGYTF.

V is TRBV28 and J is TRBJ1-5, with D unresolved. The CDR3 runs 14 residues. V was shortened by 8 bases and J by 7 bases, with 18 bases between the two germline ends. Germline CDR1 and CDR2: MDHEN and SYDVKM. CDR3 DNA sequence: TGTGCCAGCCTTACTGCCTTCGGCGGCCAGCCCCAGCATTTT. It is translated as CASLTAFGGQPQHF.

The CDR3 reads CASTGERTPQQDPGTGELFF. As DNA, the CDR3 is TGTGCCAGCACGGGGGAGAGAACTCCACAACAGGACCCTGGGACCGGGGAGCTGTTTTTT. V is TRBV21-1 and J is TRBJ2-2; the D segment call TRBD2 is taken from the table without a DNA check. TRBV21-1 corresponds to a pseudogene. The CDR3 sequence is 20 residues long.

The gene calls are TRBV18 and TRBJ1-1; D may be TRBD1 (5 bases). Trimming shortened V by 0 bases and J by 6 bases, and 11 bases separated the two germline ends. Germline CDR1 KGHSH, CDR2 LQKENI. The CDR3 has 14 residues. In nucleotides, the CDR3 is TGTGCCAGCTCACCACCCGGGGGTTGGGCTGAAGCTTTCTTT. The encoded protein is CASSPPGGWAEAFF.

Comments on this clone: At one boundary the junction diverges from the germline segment, which might be a read error. V usage is TRBV29-1 and J usage is TRBJ2-7; D is unresolved. This CDR3 spans 11 amino acids. The V gene's germline CDR1 is SQVTM and CDR2 ANQGSEA. Here the CDR3 reads CSTYFSHEQYF. The CDR3 DNA reads TGCAGCACCTACTTCTCCCACGAGCAGTACTTC.

The chain recombines TRBV28 with TRBJ2-1; TRBD2 aligns across 7 bases. This CDR3 is built from 14 residues. V gave up 3 bases and J gave up 7 bases; unmatched junction bases: 6. Looked up from germline, CDR1 is MDHEN and CDR2 is SYDVKM. The CDR3: CASSFLLASNEQFF. The CDR3 bases are TGTGCCAGCAGTTTTCTACTAGCGAGTAATGAGCAGTTCTTC. Together with reference TRBV28 and TRBJ2-1, the CDR3 gives the full variable domain: DVKVTQSSRYLVKRTGEKVFLECVQDMDHENMFWYRQDPGLGLRLIYFSYDVKMKEKGDIPEGYSVSREKKERFSLILESASTNQTSMYLCASSFLLASNEQFFGPGTRLTVL.

V and J are TRBV2 and TRBJ1-1; TRBD1 might be the D (6 bases). This CDR3 has 15 residues. CDR1 and CDR2 (germline): SNHLY, FYNNEI. V lost 8 bases, J lost 1 base, and 17 bases lay in between. The CDR3 coding sequence is TGTGCCAGCGCCAGGTCGGCAGGGGCGAACACTGAAGCTTTCTTT. Protein sequence: CASARSAGANTEAFF.

This rearrangement joins TRBV2 to TRBJ1-1, with D uncertain. With 5 bases removed from V and 4 bases from J, the gap between germline ends came to 11 bases. This CDR3 contains 13 residues. Germline V gives CDR1 SNHLY, CDR2 FYNNEI. This CDR3 is CASSREEGTEAFF. In DNA form, the CDR3 reads TGTGCCAGCAGTAGGGAGGAGGGCACTGAAGCTTTCTTT.

This chain joins TRBV28 and TRBJ2-3; 9 bases match TRBD1. Germline V gene lookup returns CDR1 MDHEN and CDR2 SYDVKM. The CDR3 extends over 17 amino acids. V trimming: 6 bases; J trimming: 4 bases; junction bases outside the gene matches: 14. The CDR3 protein is CASSGNRDRVRADTQYF. The DNA for the CDR3 is TGTGCCAGCAGCGGGAACCGGGACAGGGTGAGGGCAGATACGCAGTATTTT.

The chain carries TRBV6-5 and TRBJ1-6; D uncertain. Trimming removed 7 bases from V and 10 bases from J, with 17 bases in between. The CDR3 has 14 amino acids. Germline V lookup: CDR1 MNHEY, CDR2 SVGAGI. The CDR3 loop reads CASTTGIGRSPLHF. In nucleotides, the CDR3 is TGTGCCAGCACCACCGGGATCGGGCGGTCACCCCTCCACTTT.

The genes are TRBV10-1 and TRBJ1-5; 9 nucleotides agree with TRBD1. The germline V gene has CDR1 WNHNN and CDR2 SYGVQD (reference sequence). This CDR3 has 19 amino acids. J gave up 2 bases and V 2 bases, and 13 bases lay outside the gene matches. CDR3 bases: TGCGCCAGCAGTGAGCCTCCACAGGGGGCGAGGATCCGCAATCAGCCCCAGCATTTT. Its protein is CASSEPPQGARIRNQPQHF.

On this clone itself: At the DNA level, this CDR3 is encoded by other sequences in the same sample as well. CDR3 region: CASSLGGTSVYNEQFF. The DNA for the CDR3 is TGCGCCAGCAGCTTGGGGGGGACTAGTGTCTACAATGAGCAGTTCTTC. This chain connects TRBV5-1 to TRBJ2-1; 8 bases align to TRBD2. V lost 0 bases to trimming and J lost 3 bases; unmatched junction nucleotides: 5. CDR3 length: 16 amino acids. From germline, CDR1 is SGHRS and CDR2 YFSETQ.

The V and J genes are TRBV7-2 and TRBJ2-5; D might be TRBD1 (5 bases). Germline V gene data show CDR1 as SGHTA and CDR2 as FQGNSA. CDR3 length: 15 amino acids. The V end was cut by 2 bases, the J end by 3 bases, with 13 bases between. The CDR3 DNA sequence: TGTGCCAGCAGCTTATCCAGGACAAATAAAGAGACCCAGTACTTC. This translates into CASSLSRTNKETQYF.